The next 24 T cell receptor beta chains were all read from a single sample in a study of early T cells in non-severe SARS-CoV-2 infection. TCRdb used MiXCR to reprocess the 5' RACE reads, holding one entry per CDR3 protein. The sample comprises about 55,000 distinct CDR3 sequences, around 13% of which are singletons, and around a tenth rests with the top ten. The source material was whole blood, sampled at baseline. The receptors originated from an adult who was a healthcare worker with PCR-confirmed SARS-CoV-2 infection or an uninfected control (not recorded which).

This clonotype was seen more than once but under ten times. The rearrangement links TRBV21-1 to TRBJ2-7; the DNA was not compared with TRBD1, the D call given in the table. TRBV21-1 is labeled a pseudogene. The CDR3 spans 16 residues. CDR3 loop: CASSKARDTSPYEQYF. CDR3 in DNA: TGTGCCAGCAGCAAAGCTCGGGACACATCCCCCTACGAGCAGTACTTC.

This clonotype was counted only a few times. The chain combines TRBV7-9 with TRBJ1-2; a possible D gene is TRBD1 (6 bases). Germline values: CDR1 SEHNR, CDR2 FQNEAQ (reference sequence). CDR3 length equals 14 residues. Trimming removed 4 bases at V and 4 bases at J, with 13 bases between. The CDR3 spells CASSSGGATYGYTF. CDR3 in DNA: TGTGCCAGCAGCTCCGGGGGCGCCACCTATGGCTACACCTTC.

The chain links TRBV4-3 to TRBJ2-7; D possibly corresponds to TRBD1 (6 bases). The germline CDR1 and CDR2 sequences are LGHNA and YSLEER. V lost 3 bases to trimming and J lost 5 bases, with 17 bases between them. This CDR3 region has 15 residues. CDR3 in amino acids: CASSHLGAGVHEQYF. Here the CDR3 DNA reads TGCGCCAGCAGCCATCTAGGGGCAGGGGTCCACGAGCAGTACTTC.

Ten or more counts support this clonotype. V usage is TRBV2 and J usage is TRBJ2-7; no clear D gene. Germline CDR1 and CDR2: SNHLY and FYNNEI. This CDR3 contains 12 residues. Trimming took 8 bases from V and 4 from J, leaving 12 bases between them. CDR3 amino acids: CASADHRYEQYF. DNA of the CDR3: TGTGCCAGCGCGGACCATAGGTACGAGCAGTACTTC.

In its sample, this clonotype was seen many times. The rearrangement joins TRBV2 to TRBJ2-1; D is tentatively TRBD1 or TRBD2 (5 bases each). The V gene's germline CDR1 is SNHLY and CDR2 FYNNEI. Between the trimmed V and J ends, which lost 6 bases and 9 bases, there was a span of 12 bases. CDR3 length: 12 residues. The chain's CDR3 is CASRVLGTEQFF. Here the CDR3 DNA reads TGTGCCAGCAGGGTACTAGGGACTGAGCAGTTCTTC.

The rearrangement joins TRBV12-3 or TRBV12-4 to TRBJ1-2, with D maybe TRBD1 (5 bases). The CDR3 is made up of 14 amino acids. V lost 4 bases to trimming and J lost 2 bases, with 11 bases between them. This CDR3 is CASSSGTGNYGYTF. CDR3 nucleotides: TGTGCCAGCAGTTCCGGGACGGGGAACTATGGCTACACCTTC.

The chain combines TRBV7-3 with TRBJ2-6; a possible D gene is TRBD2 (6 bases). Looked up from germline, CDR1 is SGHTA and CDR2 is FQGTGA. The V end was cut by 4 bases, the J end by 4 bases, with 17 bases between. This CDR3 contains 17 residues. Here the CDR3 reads CASSSRLGSSGANVLTF. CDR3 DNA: TGTGCCAGCAGCTCCAGACTAGGTTCCTCGGGGGCCAACGTCCTGACTTTC.

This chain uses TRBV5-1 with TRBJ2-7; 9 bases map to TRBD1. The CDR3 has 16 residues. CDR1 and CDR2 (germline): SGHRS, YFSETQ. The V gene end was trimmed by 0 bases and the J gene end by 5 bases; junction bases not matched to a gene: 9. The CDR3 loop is CASSLAPGQGPNEQYF. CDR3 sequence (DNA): TGCGCCAGCAGCTTGGCCCCGGGACAGGGCCCCAACGAGCAGTACTTC.

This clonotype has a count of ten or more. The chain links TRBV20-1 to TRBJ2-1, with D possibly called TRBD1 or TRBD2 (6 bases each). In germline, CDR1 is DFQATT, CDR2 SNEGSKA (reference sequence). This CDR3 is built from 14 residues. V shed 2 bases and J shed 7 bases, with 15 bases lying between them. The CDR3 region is CSARLAGEVNEQFF. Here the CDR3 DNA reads TGCAGTGCTAGACTGGCAGGGGAGGTGAATGAGCAGTTCTTC.

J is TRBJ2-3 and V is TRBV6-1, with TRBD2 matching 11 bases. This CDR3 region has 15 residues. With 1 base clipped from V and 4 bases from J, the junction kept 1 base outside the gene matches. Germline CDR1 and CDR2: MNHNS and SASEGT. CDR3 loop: CASSEVAGGPDTQYF. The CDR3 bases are TGTGCCAGCAGTGAAGTAGCGGGGGGGCCAGATACGCAGTATTTT.

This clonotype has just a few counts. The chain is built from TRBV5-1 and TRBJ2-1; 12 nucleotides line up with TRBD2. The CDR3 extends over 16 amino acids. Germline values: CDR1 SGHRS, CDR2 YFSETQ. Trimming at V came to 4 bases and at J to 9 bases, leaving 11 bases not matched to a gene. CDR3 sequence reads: CASSPRLAGEFSEQFF. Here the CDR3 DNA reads TGCGCCAGCAGCCCGCGACTAGCGGGGGAGTTCAGTGAGCAGTTCTTC.

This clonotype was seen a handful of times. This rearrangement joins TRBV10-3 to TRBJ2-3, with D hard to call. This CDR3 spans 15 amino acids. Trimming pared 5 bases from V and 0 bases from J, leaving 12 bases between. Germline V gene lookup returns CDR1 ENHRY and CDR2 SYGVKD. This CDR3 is CAISLDGSSTDTQYF. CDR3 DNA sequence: TGTGCCATCAGTTTGGACGGATCTAGCACAGATACGCAGTATTTT.

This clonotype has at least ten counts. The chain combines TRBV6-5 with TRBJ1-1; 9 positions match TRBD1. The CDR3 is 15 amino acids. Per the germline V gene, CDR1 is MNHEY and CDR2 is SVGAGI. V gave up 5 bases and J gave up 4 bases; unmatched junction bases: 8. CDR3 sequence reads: CASSADRGTFTEAFF. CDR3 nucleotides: TGTGCCAGCAGTGCTGACAGGGGGACCTTCACTGAAGCTTTCTTT.

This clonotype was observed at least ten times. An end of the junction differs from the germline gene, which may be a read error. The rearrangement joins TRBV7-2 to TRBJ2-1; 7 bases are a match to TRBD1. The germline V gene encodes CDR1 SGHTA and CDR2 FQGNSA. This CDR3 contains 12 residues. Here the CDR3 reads CASSVLTGERFF. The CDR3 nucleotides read TGTGCCAGCAGCGTACTAACAGGGGAGCGGTTCTTC.

CDR3 in amino acids: CAWSTGSYGYTF. In DNA, the CDR3 is TGTGCCTGGAGTACAGGGTCCTATGGCTACACCTTC. V is TRBV30 and J is TRBJ1-2, with D maybe TRBD1 (6 bases). V was cut by 2 bases and J by 4 bases, with 8 bases left in between. This CDR3 comprises 12 residues. The germline V gene encodes CDR1 GTSNPN and CDR2 SVGIG (reference sequence).

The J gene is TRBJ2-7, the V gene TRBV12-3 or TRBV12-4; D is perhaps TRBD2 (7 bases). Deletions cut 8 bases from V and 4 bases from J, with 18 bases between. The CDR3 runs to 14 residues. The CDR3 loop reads CASSRGAGVYEQYF. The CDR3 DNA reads TGTGCCAGCTCCCGGGGGGCGGGAGTGTACGAGCAGTACTTC.

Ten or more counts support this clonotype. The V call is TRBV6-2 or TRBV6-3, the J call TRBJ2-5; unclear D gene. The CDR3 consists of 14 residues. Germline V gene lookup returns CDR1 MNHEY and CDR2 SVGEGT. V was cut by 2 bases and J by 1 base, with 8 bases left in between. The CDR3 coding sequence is TGTGCCAGCAGTTACGGGCAGTTCCAAGAGACCCAGTACTTC. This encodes CASSYGQFQETQYF.

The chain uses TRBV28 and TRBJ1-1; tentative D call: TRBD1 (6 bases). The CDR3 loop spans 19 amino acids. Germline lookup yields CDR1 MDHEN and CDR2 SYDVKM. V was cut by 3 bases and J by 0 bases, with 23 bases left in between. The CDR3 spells CASSLPARDTRIMNTEAFF. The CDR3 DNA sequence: TGTGCCAGCAGTTTGCCCGCCCGGGACACACGAATCATGAACACTGAAGCTTTCTTT.

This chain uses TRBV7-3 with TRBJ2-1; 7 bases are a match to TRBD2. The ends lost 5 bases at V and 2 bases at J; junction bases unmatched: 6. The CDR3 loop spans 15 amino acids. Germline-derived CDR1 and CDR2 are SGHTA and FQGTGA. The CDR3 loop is CASSDLAAPYNEQFF. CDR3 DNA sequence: TGTGCCAGCAGCGACCTAGCGGCCCCCTACAATGAGCAGTTCTTC.

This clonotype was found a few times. DNA for the CDR3: TGCAGTGCTAGGGGGGGCCTGCGGGGGCTCACCTACGAGCAGTACTTC. Its protein product is CSARGGLRGLTYEQYF. The chain carries TRBV20-1 and TRBJ2-7; tentative D call: TRBD2 (7 bases). Germline-derived CDR1 and CDR2 are DFQATT and SNEGSKA (reference sequence). The ends were cut back, 3 bases at V and 2 bases at J, with 20 bases in the middle. This CDR3 is 16 amino acids long.

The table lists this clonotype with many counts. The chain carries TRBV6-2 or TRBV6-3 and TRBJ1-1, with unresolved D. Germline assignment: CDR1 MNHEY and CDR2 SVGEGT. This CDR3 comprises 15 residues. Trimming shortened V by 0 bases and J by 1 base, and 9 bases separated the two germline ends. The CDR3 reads CASSYSWTGNTEAFF. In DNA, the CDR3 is TGTGCCAGCAGTTACTCATGGACGGGGAACACTGAAGCTTTCTTT.

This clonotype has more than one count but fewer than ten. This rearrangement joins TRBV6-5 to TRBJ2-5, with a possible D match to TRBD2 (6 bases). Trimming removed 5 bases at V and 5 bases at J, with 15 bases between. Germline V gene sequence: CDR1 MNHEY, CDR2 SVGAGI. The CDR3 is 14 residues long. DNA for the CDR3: TGTGCCAGCAGTACCCAATCGGGGAGGGAGACCCAGTACTTC. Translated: CASSTQSGRETQYF.

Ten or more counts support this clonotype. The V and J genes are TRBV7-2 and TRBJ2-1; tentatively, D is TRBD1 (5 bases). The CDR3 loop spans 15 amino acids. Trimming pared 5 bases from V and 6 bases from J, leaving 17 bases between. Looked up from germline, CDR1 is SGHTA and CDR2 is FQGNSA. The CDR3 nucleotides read TGTGCCAGCAGCCCCTGGCTAGGGGAAGGCAATGAGCAGTTCTTC. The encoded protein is CASSPWLGEGNEQFF. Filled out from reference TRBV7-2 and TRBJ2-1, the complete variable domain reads GAGVSQSPSNKVTEKGKDVELRCDPISGHTALYWYRQSLGQGLEFLIYFQGNSAPDKSGLPSDRFSAERTGGSVSTLTIQRTQQEDSAVYLCASSPWLGEGNEQFFGPGTRLTVL.

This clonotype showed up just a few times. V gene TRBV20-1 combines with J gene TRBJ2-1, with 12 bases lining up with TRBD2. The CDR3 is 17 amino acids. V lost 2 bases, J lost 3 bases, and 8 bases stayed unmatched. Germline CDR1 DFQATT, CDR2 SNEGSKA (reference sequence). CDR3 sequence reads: CSARRLAGGRSYNEQFF. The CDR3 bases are TGCAGTGCTAGAAGGCTAGCGGGGGGGCGGAGCTACAATGAGCAGTTCTTC.